These 32 T cell receptor beta chains came from one sample sequenced in a study of CD8 T cells in Susac syndrome. Random hexamers primed reverse transcription of roughly 0.5 to 1 ug RNA. TCRdb independently ran MiXCR on the immunoSEQ multiplex PCR reads; one entry per CDR3 protein. Counted here are around 180,000 distinct CDR3 sequences, approximately 95% occurring once; the ten biggest clones make up about 0.15%. What was sequenced was CD8+ T cells from PBMCs. Receptors were obtained from a human donor with multiple sclerosis.

The chain combines TRBV2 with TRBJ1-1; 11 bases line up with TRBD1. Germline V gene data show CDR1 as SNHLY and CDR2 as FYNNEI. J lost 4 bases, V lost 8 bases, and 12 bases had no gene match. CDR3 size: 16 residues. CDR3 in amino acids: CASGPRTGGYSTEAFF. In DNA form, the CDR3 reads TGTGCCAGCGGGCCCCGGACAGGGGGCTATAGCACTGAAGCTTTCTTT.

The chain has TRBV11-2 and TRBJ2-1; D not certain. V was pared by 1 base and J by 8 bases, with 9 bases between. In germline, CDR1 is SGHAT, CDR2 FQNNGV. The length of the CDR3 is 13 residues. The CDR3 DNA follows: TGTGCCAGCAGCTTAGTACTGGCGGATGAGCAGTTCTTC. Translated: CASSLVLADEQFF.

The chain joins TRBV27 to TRBJ2-1; tentatively, D is TRBD1 (6 bases). CDR3 length: 16 amino acids. Trimming stripped 0 bases from V and 6 bases from J, with 15 bases between. Germline V lookup: CDR1 MNHEY, CDR2 SMNVEV (reference sequence). The CDR3 coding sequence is TGTGCCAGCAGTTTATCAAGCACAGGGAACGGCAATGAGCAGTTCTTC. Translating it yields CASSLSSTGNGNEQFF.

The CDR3 DNA is TGTGCCAGCAGTTCCCGACTAGCGGGAGCCCACGAGCAGTACTTC. This gives the protein CASSSRLAGAHEQYF. The rearrangement uses TRBV2 and TRBJ2-7, with TRBD2 matching over 12 bases. The V gene end was trimmed by 5 bases and the J gene end by 5 bases; junction bases not matched to a gene: 7. CDR3 length: 15 residues. Germline V gene lookup returns CDR1 SNHLY and CDR2 FYNNEI. The whole variable domain, remainder taken from reference TRBV2 and TRBJ2-7, is EPEVTQTPSHQVTQMGQEVILRCVPISNHLYFYWYRQILGQKVEFLVSFYNNEISEKSEIFDDQFSVERPDGSNFTLKIRSTKLEDSAMYFCASSSRLAGAHEQYFGPGTRLTVT.

This chain links TRBV10-3 with TRBJ1-5; D remains unclear. Germline V gives CDR1 ENHRY, CDR2 SYGVKD. The CDR3 consists of 12 residues. Deletions cut 3 bases from V and 5 bases from J, with 5 bases between. The chain's CDR3 is CAISEVHQPQHF. DNA of the CDR3: TGTGCCATCAGTGAAGTGCATCAGCCCCAGCATTTT.

The rearrangement joins TRBV3-1 to TRBJ2-3, with 8 bases that match TRBD2. V dropped 4 bases and J dropped 1; count of bases not matched to a gene: 7. The germline CDR1 and CDR2 sequences are LGHDT and YNNKEL (reference sequence). The CDR3 has 16 residues. The DNA for the CDR3 is TGTGCCAGCAGCCCACGGGAGGGCGGGCGCACAGATACGCAGTATTTT. It translates to CASSPREGGRTDTQYF.

The rearrangement uses TRBV14 and TRBJ2-1, with D perhaps assigned TRBD1 or TRBD2 (5 bases each). V was trimmed by 2 bases and J by 6 bases, leaving 8 bases between them. Germline V gene sequence: CDR1 SGHDN, CDR2 FVKESK. This CDR3 has 13 amino acids. In DNA, the CDR3 is TGTGCCAGCAGCCAATGGGGGTCCAATGAGCAGTTCTTC. It translates to CASSQWGSNEQFF.

This clonotype was seen only a few times. The chain couples TRBV9 to TRBJ2-7; maybe TRBD1 (5 bases). The CDR3 loop spans 15 amino acids. V was trimmed by 0 bases and J by 0 bases, leaving 10 bases between them. CDR1 is SGDLS and CDR2 is YYNGEE in the germline V gene. In DNA, the CDR3 is TGTGCCAGCAGCGTAGGGGGCTCGAGCTCCTACGAGCAGTACTTC. Its protein product is CASSVGGSSSYEQYF. The variable domain in full, completed from reference TRBV9 and TRBJ2-7, reads DSGVTQTPKHLITATGQRVTLRCSPRSGDLSVYWYQQSLDQGLQFLIQYYNGEERAKGNILERFSAQQFPDLHSELNLSSLELGDSALYFCASSVGGSSSYEQYFGPGTRLTVT.

This chain uses TRBV11-3 with TRBJ2-2, with D perhaps TRBD2 (6 bases). V lost 5 bases, J lost 6 bases, and 16 bases lay in between. The germline V gene has CDR1 SGHNT and CDR2 YENEEA. The CDR3 runs 15 residues. The CDR3 reads CASSPIGGVSGELFF. The CDR3 DNA sequence: TGTGCCAGCAGCCCCATCGGCGGGGTCTCCGGGGAGCTGTTTTTT.

This chain connects TRBV6-5 to TRBJ2-3; TRBD2 is a possible D gene (6 bases). CDR3 length: 17 amino acids. CDR1 and CDR2 from the germline V gene are MNHEY and SVGAGI. V was clipped by 0 bases and J by 1 base, with 14 bases between them. CDR3 loop: CASSYSSAGPGTDTQYF. The CDR3 coding sequence is TGTGCCAGCAGTTACTCATCCGCGGGGCCTGGCACAGATACGCAGTATTTT.

This clonotype was observed once. CDR3 DNA sequence: TGTGCCAGCAGTCTGACGTGGGGAAACACCATATATTTT. This translates into CASSLTWGNTIYF. The rearrangement uses TRBV28 and TRBJ1-3; D unclear. Germline CDR1 MDHEN, CDR2 SYDVKM. V lost 5 bases, J lost 4 bases, and 9 bases lay in between. The CDR3 has 13 amino acids.

The table lists this clonotype with a count of one. The chain has TRBV6-6 and TRBJ2-1; 9 bases are a match to TRBD2. V dropped 2 bases and J dropped 10; count of bases not matched to a gene: 6. Germline assignment: CDR1 MNHNY and CDR2 SVGAGI (reference sequence). The CDR3 has 14 residues. Written as DNA, the CDR3 is TGTGCCAGCAGTTACGGGGTAGGGACTAGCGAGCAGTTCTTC. Translation: CASSYGVGTSEQFF.

The chain links TRBV19 to TRBJ1-1; 7 bases line up with TRBD1. V shed 6 bases, J shed 3 bases, and the junction held 4 bases outside the gene matches. This CDR3 is built from 13 residues. CDR1 and CDR2 (germline): LNHDA, SQIVND (reference sequence). The CDR3 DNA sequence: TGTGCCAGTAGACCCGACAGGGACACTGAAGCTTTCTTT. This codes for CASRPDRDTEAFF.

The V call is TRBV29-1, the J call TRBJ2-3, with a tentative D call TRBD2 (6 bases). Trimming cost V 7 bases and J 3 bases, with 20 bases left between them. This CDR3 spans 15 amino acids. The V gene's germline CDR1 is SQVTM and CDR2 ANQGSEA. The CDR3 spells CSAEVPGVVTDTQYF. In DNA, the CDR3 is TGCAGCGCCGAGGTGCCGGGGGTAGTTACAGATACGCAGTATTTT.

The rearrangement uses TRBV7-9 and TRBJ2-1, with 11 bases matching TRBD2. This CDR3 has 15 residues. From germline, CDR1 is SEHNR and CDR2 FQNEAQ (reference sequence). The V gene end was trimmed by 10 bases and the J gene end by 4 bases; junction bases not matched to a gene: 9. The CDR3 region is CATILAGEYYNEQFF. CDR3 nucleotides: TGTGCCACCATACTAGCGGGGGAGTATTACAATGAGCAGTTCTTC.

This clonotype has only one observation. The chain links TRBV29-1 to TRBJ2-2; D is perhaps TRBD1 (6 bases). Trimming pared 4 bases from V and 3 bases from J, leaving 12 bases between. Looked up from germline, CDR1 is SQVTM and CDR2 is ANQGSEA. CDR3 size: 14 residues. This CDR3 reads CSVVRDTYTGELFF. The CDR3 DNA reads as TGCAGCGTTGTTCGGGACACATACACCGGGGAGCTGTTTTTT.

The V and J genes are TRBV5-6 and TRBJ2-1; the D is unclear. The germline V gene encodes CDR1 SGHDT and CDR2 YYEEEE. The germline V and J ends were trimmed by 0 bases and 5 bases, with 12 bases remaining between them. The CDR3 has 15 amino acids. CDR3 nucleotides: TGTGCCAGCAGCTTGGTGAGACTCCGGGACAATGAGCAGTTCTTC. Protein product: CASSLVRLRDNEQFF.

The V and J genes are TRBV27 and TRBJ2-2; 7 nucleotides line up with TRBD1. The CDR3 totals 15 residues. J was trimmed by 0 bases and V by 8 bases; bases with no gene match: 6. CDR1 and CDR2 from the germline V gene are MNHEY and SMNVEV (reference sequence). The CDR3 DNA follows: TGTGCCAGCTCTCGGGACAGAGCGAACACCGGGGAGCTGTTTTTT. Translating it yields CASSRDRANTGELFF.

The chain couples TRBV4-1 to TRBJ2-2; no clear D gene. Germline CDR1 is MGHRA and CDR2 is YSYEKL. Trimming stripped 3 bases from V and 0 bases from J, with 5 bases between. The CDR3 runs to 14 residues. The CDR3 coding sequence is TGCGCCAGCAGCCAGCAGGCGAACACCGGGGAGCTGTTTTTT. It translates to CASSQQANTGELFF.

The V call is TRBV12-3 or TRBV12-4, the J call TRBJ1-1; D is ambiguous. The CDR3 is made up of 14 amino acids. The V end was cut by 3 bases, the J end by 4 bases, with 12 bases between. The CDR3 reads CASSFGLEITEAFF. In nucleotides, the CDR3 is TGTGCCAGCAGTTTTGGGTTAGAAATCACTGAAGCTTTCTTT.

This clonotype came up once. The chain uses TRBV4-1 and TRBJ2-1; D tentatively reads TRBD1 or TRBD2 (5 bases each). In germline, CDR1 is MGHRA, CDR2 YSYEKL. The CDR3 spans 14 residues. V was pared by 1 base and J by 8 bases, with 12 bases between. CDR3 sequence reads: CASSQVRRGDEQFF. CDR3 DNA sequence: TGCGCCAGCAGCCAAGTTAGGCGAGGGGATGAGCAGTTCTTC.

V gene TRBV11-2 combines with J gene TRBJ2-7; D call uncertain. CDR1 SGHAT and CDR2 FQNNGV come from the germline V gene. CDR3 length: 11 amino acids. Trimming pared 5 bases from V and 4 bases from J, leaving 6 bases between. This chain's CDR3 is CASSRIYEQYF. DNA for the CDR3: TGTGCCAGCAGCCGGATTTACGAGCAGTACTTC.

The chain joins TRBV11-1 to TRBJ2-1; 10 bases agree with TRBD2. Germline V gene data show CDR1 as SGHAT and CDR2 as FQDESV (reference sequence). The CDR3 is 17 amino acids. The J segment lost 3 bases and the V segment lost 5 bases, leaving 10 bases of the junction unmatched. The CDR3 nucleotides are TGTGCCAGCAGCCTACTAGGACTAGCGGAGGGCTACAATGAGCAGTTCTTC. It yields the protein CASSLLGLAEGYNEQFF.

The chain is built from TRBV4-1 and TRBJ2-3; D perhaps matches TRBD2 (6 bases). The V end was cut by 0 bases, the J end by 2 bases, with 12 bases between. The CDR3 runs to 16 residues. The germline CDR1 and CDR2 sequences are MGHRA and YSYEKL. The CDR3 DNA follows: TGCGCCAGCAGCCAAGATAGGAGGGCCCTCACAGATACGCAGTATTTT. This gives the protein CASSQDRRALTDTQYF.

In this sample, this clonotype turned up once. This CDR3 is CASSHLYAGGTDTQYF. The CDR3 coding sequence is TGCGCCAGCAGCCACCTGTACGCCGGGGGGACAGATACGCAGTATTTT. The V call is TRBV4-1, the J call TRBJ2-3, with 7 nucleotides matching TRBD2. Germline CDR1 MGHRA, CDR2 YSYEKL. This CDR3 contains 16 residues. Unmatched junction bases numbered 9, after V lost 3 bases and J lost 3 bases.

This clonotype was seen a single time. The chain uses TRBV7-8 and TRBJ1-2; 7 bases map to TRBD1. The CDR3 spans 15 residues. Germline V CDR1 and CDR2: SGHVS, FQNEAQ. V was pared by 5 bases and J by 4 bases, with 10 bases of the junction left unmatched. For the CDR3, the DNA is TGTGCCAGCAGCAAAAGCGGGGACAGAGTCTATGGCTACACCTTC. Translating it yields CASSKSGDRVYGYTF.

This chain connects TRBV20-1 to TRBJ1-5, with no clear D. V was clipped by 0 bases and J by 2 bases, with 14 bases between them. Germline V gives CDR1 DFQATT, CDR2 SNEGSKA (reference sequence). The CDR3 runs to 16 residues. The CDR3 sequence is CSARDTEGSGNQPQHF. CDR3 bases: TGCAGTGCTAGAGATACGGAGGGTTCGGGCAATCAGCCCCAGCATTTT.

Only one count was recorded for this clonotype. V gene TRBV20-1 combines with J gene TRBJ2-3; 8 bases match TRBD2. CDR3 size: 14 residues. Trimming took 3 bases from V and 1 from J; bases not matched to a gene: 3. CDR1 and CDR2 from the germline V gene are DFQATT and SNEGSKA (reference sequence). The CDR3 is CSASLSGGTDTQYF. The CDR3 bases are TGCAGTGCTAGTCTTAGCGGGGGCACAGATACGCAGTATTTT.

This chain uses TRBV4-1 with TRBJ2-5; the match to TRBD2 covers 9 bases. After removal of 0 bases from V and 3 bases from J, the junction contained 8 bases not matched to a gene. There are 17 residues in the CDR3. Germline lookup yields CDR1 MGHRA and CDR2 YSYEKL. The CDR3 nucleotides are TGCGCCAGCAGCCAAGATCGGGGACTAGCTGGAAAAGAGACCCAGTACTTC. This gives the protein CASSQDRGLAGKETQYF.

This rearrangement joins TRBV2 to TRBJ2-7; 8 bases are a match to TRBD1. This CDR3 contains 15 residues. After removal of 1 base from V and 5 bases from J, the junction contained 7 bases not matched to a gene. Germline V CDR1 and CDR2: SNHLY, FYNNEI. In nucleotides, the CDR3 is TGTGCCAGCAGTGAAGTTTGGACAGGGTCCAACGAGCAGTACTTC. This encodes CASSEVWTGSNEQYF.

The DNA for the CDR3 is TGTGCCAGCAGCGTAGCGGGGGGGCCTCTCACCGGGGAGCTGTTTTTT. Translating gives CASSVAGGPLTGELFF. The chain joins TRBV9 to TRBJ2-2; 8 bases are shared with TRBD2. The junction had 5 bases not matched to a gene; V was cut back by 0 bases and J by 4 bases. This CDR3 has 16 amino acids. Germline V gene lookup returns CDR1 SGDLS and CDR2 YYNGEE. Using reference TRBV9 and TRBJ2-2 for the parts outside the CDR3, the full variable domain is DSGVTQTPKHLITATGQRVTLRCSPRSGDLSVYWYQQSLDQGLQFLIQYYNGEERAKGNILERFSAQQFPDLHSELNLSSLELGDSALYFCASSVAGGPLTGELFFGEGSRLTVL.

The rearrangement links TRBV15 to TRBJ2-1; TRBD2 agrees at 10 bases. CDR1 is LNHNV, CDR2 YYDKDF, per germline (reference sequence). This CDR3 is built from 16 residues. With 3 bases clipped from V and 3 bases from J, the junction kept 5 bases outside the gene matches. CDR3 coding DNA: TGTGCCACCAGCAGTGCCACTAGCGGGAACTACAATGAGCAGTTCTTC. Translated: CATSSATSGNYNEQFF.